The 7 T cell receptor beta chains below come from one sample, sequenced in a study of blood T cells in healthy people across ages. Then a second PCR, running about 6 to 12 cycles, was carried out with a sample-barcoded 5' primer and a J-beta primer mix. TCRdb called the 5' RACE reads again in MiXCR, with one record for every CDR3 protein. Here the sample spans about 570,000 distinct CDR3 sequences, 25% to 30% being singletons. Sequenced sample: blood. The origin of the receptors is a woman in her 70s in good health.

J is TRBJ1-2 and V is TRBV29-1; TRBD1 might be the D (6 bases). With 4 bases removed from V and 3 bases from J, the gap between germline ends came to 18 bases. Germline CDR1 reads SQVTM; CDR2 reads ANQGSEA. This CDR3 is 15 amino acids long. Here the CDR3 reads CSVVLDRPRDYGYTF. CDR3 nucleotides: TGCAGCGTTGTCTTAGACAGGCCGAGGGACTATGGCTACACCTTC.

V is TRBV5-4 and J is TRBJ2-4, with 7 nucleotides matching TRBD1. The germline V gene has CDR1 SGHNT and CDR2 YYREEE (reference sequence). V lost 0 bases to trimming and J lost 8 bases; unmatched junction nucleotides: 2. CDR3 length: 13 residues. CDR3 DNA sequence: TGTGCCAGCAGCTTGGTCCAGGGGGACATTCAGTACTTC. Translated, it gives CASSLVQGDIQYF.

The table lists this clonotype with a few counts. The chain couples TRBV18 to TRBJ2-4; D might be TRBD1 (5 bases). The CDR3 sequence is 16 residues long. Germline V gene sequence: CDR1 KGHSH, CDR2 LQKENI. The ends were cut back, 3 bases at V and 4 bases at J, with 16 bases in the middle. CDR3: CASSPVGPTVKNIQYF. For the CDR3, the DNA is TGTGCCAGCTCACCCGTTGGACCGACAGTAAAAAACATTCAGTACTTC. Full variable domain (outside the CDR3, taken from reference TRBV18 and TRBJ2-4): NAGVMQNPRHLVRRRGQEARLRCSPMKGHSHVYWYRQLPEEGLKFMVYLQKENIIDESGMPKERFSAEFPKEGPSILRIQQVVRGDSAAYFCASSPVGPTVKNIQYFGAGTRLSVL.

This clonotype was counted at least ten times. CDR3 nucleotides: TGCGCCAGCAGCTTGACTAGCGGGGGCCAAGAGACCCAGTACTTC. Translation: CASSLTSGGQETQYF. The V call is TRBV5-1, the J call TRBJ2-5; 11 nucleotides match TRBD2. V shed 1 base and J 1 base; nucleotides not matched to a gene: 0. The CDR3 is 15 amino acids. The germline V gene encodes CDR1 SGHRS and CDR2 YFSETQ.

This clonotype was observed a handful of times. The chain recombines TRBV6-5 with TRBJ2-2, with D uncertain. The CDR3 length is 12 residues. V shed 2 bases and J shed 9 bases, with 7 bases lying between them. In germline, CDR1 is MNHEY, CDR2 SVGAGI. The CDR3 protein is CASSYARRELFF. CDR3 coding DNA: TGTGCCAGCAGTTACGCCCGCCGGGAGCTGTTTTTT.

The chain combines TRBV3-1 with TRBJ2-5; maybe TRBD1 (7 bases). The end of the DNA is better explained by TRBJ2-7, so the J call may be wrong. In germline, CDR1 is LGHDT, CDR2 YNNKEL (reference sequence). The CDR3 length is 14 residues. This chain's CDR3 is CASSHRGAENEQYF. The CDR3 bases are TGTGCCAGCAGCCACAGGGGGGCGGAGAACGAGCAGTACTTC.

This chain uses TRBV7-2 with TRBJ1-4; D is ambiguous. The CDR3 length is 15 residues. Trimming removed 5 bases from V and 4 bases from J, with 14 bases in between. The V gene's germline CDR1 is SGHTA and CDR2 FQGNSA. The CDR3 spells CASSKNLGYNEKLFF. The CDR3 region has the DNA TGTGCCAGCAGCAAGAACTTAGGGTATAATGAAAAACTGTTTTTT.